This T cell receptor (beta chain) was found in a study of CD8+ T cells in alopecia areata. On the study more broadly: Tofacitinib was taken orally by treated patients, and the dose was 5 to 10 mg twice daily. The study, taken as a whole, reports: Scalp clonality and expanded CD8+ clones among the top 100 fell significantly with tofacitinib. Sequences from scalp samples also cover resident alphabeta T cells of normal skin.

Comments on this clone: Its antigen is still unknown.

The CDR3 loop spans 15 amino acids. The V gene end was trimmed by 5 bases and the J gene end by 6 bases; junction bases not matched to a gene: 10. Germline values: CDR1 SGHTA, CDR2 FQGTGA. The treatment here: oral pan-JAK inhibitor, 5-10 mg twice daily. The sequencing template was cDNA reverse transcribed from extracted RNA. The table came from immunoSEQ multiplex PCR; TCRdb's copy has only in-frame clones and leaves some out. The table records some 180,000 clones, approximately 50% of them present only once. The receptor was isolated from a human donor with alopecia areata. The starting material was CD8+ T cells sorted from blood, obtained between weeks 51 and 54, from a patient treated with tofacitinib. The chain has TRBV7-3 and TRBJ2-1, with 7 bases fitting TRBD2. The CDR3 loop reads CASSPGLGLSNEQFF. CDR3 DNA sequence: TGTGCCAGCAGCCCTGGACTAGGGTTGTCCAATGAGCAGTTCTTC.